Sequencing of this T cell receptor (beta chain) was carried out in a study of OX40 agonist ivuxolimab in advanced cancers. TCRdb keeps only in-frame clones here, not all; method: immunoSEQ multiplex PCR. The sample carries some 45,000 clones, around 87% recorded once. The CDR3 totals 16 residues. Germline V gene data show CDR1 as SEHNR and CDR2 as FQNEAQ (reference sequence). Germline trimming cut 1 base from V and 4 bases from J; bases unmatched to any gene: 6. The sequence came from an adult with an advanced solid tumor such as melanoma, head and neck, liver or kidney cancer. Sequencing used CD4+ or CD8+ T cells sorted from blood, obtained in a trial of the OX40 agonist ivuxolimab. This sequence joins TRBV7-9 and TRBJ2-2; TRBD2 agrees at 7 bases. The CDR3 coding sequence is TGTGCCAGCAGCTTAGAGACGGGGGGATCCACCGGGGAGCTGTTTTTT. Translating it yields CASSLETGGSTGELFF.